This T cell receptor (beta chain) was captured by sequencing in a study of T cells after posttransplantation cyclophosphamide (dated by TCRdb to 2016 to 2017). A note on the overall study: The study tracked T cell repertoire reconstitution by TRB sequencing after myeloablative bone marrow transplantation using posttransplantation cyclophosphamide as GVHD prophylaxis. Because TRA and TRB clonality correlated tightly in 8 to 10 samples, the subsequent TCR analyses were limited to TRB only. TRB sequencing was also done on up to about 3 additional blood samples from 2 to 5.2 years after transplant in 3 patients, and on pretransplant blood from 4 patients. Public TRB sequences were compared against a database of over 3,000 sequences linked to responses to pathogens, tumor antigens, self-antigens and alloantigens. Blood from all 30 or so PTCy patients who had 1-year posttransplant specimens underwent TRB sequencing. Samples from about 37 PTCy-treated patients and 15 to 20 related bone marrow donors of those patients were subjected to antigen receptor sequencing.

The CDR3 has 13 amino acids, counting the end cysteine and phenylalanine. CDR3 DNA is the only sequence kept; it has 39 bases, read in frame from the first base. V is shortened by 1 base, J by 5 bases, and the region joining them spans 6 bases. The germline V gene sets CDR1 to SGDLS and CDR2 to YYNGEE. Peripheral blood samples were provided by related bone marrow donors on the day of marrow donation. Mononuclear cells from peripheral blood and bone marrow were separated by Ficoll-Hypaque density centrifugation and then cryopreserved. TRB sequencing used genomic DNA with the immunoSEQ assay at survey resolution or the hsTCRB kit. The original methods were these. Initial read processing used immunoSEQ software, and repertoire analyses used the LymphoSeq R package. Clonality was computed as 1 minus normalized Shannon entropy; Gini coefficient was also calculated for each TRB dataset. Phenotypes of unsorted samples were inferred by mapping TRB sequences from sorted subsets of the recipient or donor onto unsorted samples of the same recipient. Entries here come from immuneACCESS through TCRdb and include only in-frame sequences with V and J called. Some clones fail to appear in such tables; in the studies checked, an unresolved V gene covers under half of the shortfall, and the cause of the remainder is unknown. D and trimming come from the DNA, and the V and J calls and clone size come from that table. The sample records tens of thousands of clones, none occurring a single time. Of the sample, about 2.5% is held by the ten largest clones.

This clone showed up many times. Its antigen target is currently unknown. No base-level quality is on record; no much larger clone is a single base apart. The research as a whole found: The TRB repertoires of T cells infiltrating skin or the GI tract showed only limited overlap with the TRB repertoires found in blood. At 1-2 months, donor-recipient similarity was low but rose over the first year, and the later blood repertoires were often dominated by donor CD8+ memory clones. Across a few dozen patients, TRB clonality was highly associated with recipient CMV seropositivity and CMV reactivation, and diversity in PTCy patients was similar to diversity in CNI/methotrexate controls.

Sequencing was performed on PBMCs. The chain links TRBV9 with TRBJ2-2; possibly the D gene is TRBD1, per 5 matching bases. This TCR was sampled from a man aged 35-49 years in good health, CMV-negative, and a related stem cell transplant donor. The CDR3 is CASSVTGTGELFF. In nucleotides, the sequence is TGTGCCAGCAGCGTAACAGGAACCGGGGAGCTGTTTTTT.